The 21 T cell receptor beta chains below were found in one sample sequenced in a study of vaccination and CD4 T cells after COVID-19. No antigen has been assigned to these receptors. Sequencing of cultured CD4+ T cell DNA used the Oncomine TCR Beta short-read assay. MiXCR, applied by TCRdb to the PCR reads, yields one record per CDR3 protein. The table lists roughly 14,000 distinct CDR3 sequences, around 50% of them singletons. The treatment here: approximately nine-day PBMC culture with coronavirus spike peptide pools or control peptides (ViraFEST assay). Sequenced sample: CD4+ T cells from blood, cultured in vitro. The origin of the receptors is a human donor who had recovered from COVID-19.

V is TRBV12-3 or TRBV12-4 and J is TRBJ1-1; TRBD1 is a possible D gene (5 bases). Deletions cut 6 bases from V and 0 bases from J, with 8 bases between. The CDR3 loop spans 13 amino acids. CDR3 amino acids: CASRPGMNTEAFF. The CDR3 bases are TGTGCCAGCAGGCCAGGGATGAACACTGAAGCTTTCTTT.

The chain links TRBV12-3 or TRBV12-4 to TRBJ1-5; D not resolved. V lost 6 bases, J lost 6 bases, and 9 bases lay in between. This CDR3 is built from 12 residues. The CDR3 sequence: CASREDGQPQHF. The CDR3 nucleotides are TGTGCCAGCAGGGAGGACGGTCAGCCCCAGCATTTT.

The J gene is TRBJ2-4, the V gene TRBV28, with TRBD1 matching 10 bases. The CDR3 covers 17 residues. CDR1 is MDHEN, CDR2 SYDVKM, per germline. Unmatched junction bases numbered 5, after V lost 3 bases and J lost 0 bases. The CDR3 loop is CASSLGQGILAKNIQYF. CDR3 nucleotide sequence: TGTGCCAGCAGTTTGGGACAGGGGATTTTAGCCAAAAACATTCAGTACTTC.

The V call is TRBV12-3 or TRBV12-4, the J call TRBJ1-5, with a possible D match to TRBD1 (5 bases). This CDR3 comprises 16 residues. V was cut by 3 bases and J by 0 bases, with 12 bases left in between. The CDR3 sequence is CASSLYMGDSNQPQHF. CDR3 DNA sequence: TGTGCCAGCAGTTTGTATATGGGGGATAGCAATCAGCCCCAGCATTTT.

This chain joins TRBV7-3 and TRBJ2-2; D is uncertain. The CDR3 is 13 residues long. V was shortened by 1 base and J by 4 bases, with 4 bases between the two germline ends. Germline V gene lookup returns CDR1 SGHTA and CDR2 FQGTGA. The CDR3 DNA is TGTGCCAGCAGCTTAAGTCGCACCGGGGAGCTGTTTTTT. It translates to CASSLSRTGELFF.

The rearrangement uses TRBV7-3 and TRBJ2-2, with 8 bases that match TRBD2. The CDR3 length is 16 residues. From germline, CDR1 is SGHTA and CDR2 FQGTGA. V was pared by 5 bases and J by 5 bases, with 10 bases of the junction left unmatched. CDR3 sequence: CASSAQIAGLTGELFF. The CDR3 DNA reads as TGTGCCAGCAGCGCCCAGATAGCGGGACTTACCGGGGAGCTGTTTTTT.

The genes are TRBV30 and TRBJ1-5; D gene unclear. CDR1 is GTSNPN and CDR2 is SVGIG in the germline V gene (reference sequence). V was clipped by 2 bases and J by 7 bases, with 15 bases between them. The CDR3 extends over 14 amino acids. The CDR3 is CAWSISFSGQPQHF. In nucleotides, the CDR3 is TGTGCCTGGAGTATAAGTTTTAGTGGCCAGCCCCAGCATTTT.

CDR3 region: CASSRNIGNSNQPQHF. The CDR3 DNA is TGCGCCAGCAGCCGAAACATCGGGAATAGCAATCAGCCCCAGCATTTT. V is TRBV4-3 and J is TRBJ1-5; D ambiguous. V was trimmed by 4 bases and J by 0 bases, leaving 13 bases between them. The germline CDR1 and CDR2 sequences are LGHNA and YSLEER. This CDR3 region has 16 residues.

V usage is TRBV28 and J usage is TRBJ1-2, with 7 bases matching TRBD1. Trimming cost V 5 bases and J 6 bases; bases outside gene matches: 6. The CDR3 length is 13 residues. Per germline, CDR1 MDHEN and CDR2 SYDVKM. For the CDR3, the DNA is TGTGCCAGCAGTCGACAGGGTCAGGATGGCTACACCTTC. Its translation: CASSRQGQDGYTF.

This clonotype was detected only a few times. The chain carries TRBV2 and TRBJ1-5; D is uncertain. The germline gives CDR1 SNHLY, CDR2 FYNNEI. V was clipped by 2 bases and J by 4 bases, with 9 bases between them. The CDR3 spans 14 residues. The CDR3 DNA sequence: TGTGCCAGCAGTGAATTAAGCAGAAATCAGCCCCAGCATTTT. This translates into CASSELSRNQPQHF.

This clonotype was counted a single time. The chain recombines TRBV7-9 with TRBJ2-5; unclear D gene. Germline V gives CDR1 SEHNR, CDR2 FQNEAQ (reference sequence). This CDR3 region has 11 residues. Trimming left V 6 bases short and J 2 bases short, with 4 bases between. CDR3 bases: TGTGCCAGCAGTCATCAAGAGACCCAGTACTTC. Residues: CASSHQETQYF.

This clonotype was seen a few times. The chain joins TRBV20-1 to TRBJ2-1, with D perhaps TRBD2 (6 bases). Trimming stripped 5 bases from V and 0 bases from J, with 11 bases between. This CDR3 spans 14 amino acids. CDR1 is DFQATT and CDR2 is SNEGSKA in the germline V gene (reference sequence). The CDR3 nucleotides are TGCAGTGCTCCTAGCGCCTACTCCTACAATGAGCAGTTCTTC. Protein: CSAPSAYSYNEQFF.

The rearrangement joins TRBV24-1 to TRBJ2-1, with 10 bases fitting TRBD1. The CDR3 is 16 amino acids. Germline V CDR1 and CDR2: KGHDR, SFDVKD. V shed 4 bases and J 6 bases; nucleotides not matched to a gene: 8. CDR3 in DNA: TGTGCCACCAGTGAACCCGGGACAGGGGTTAGCAATGAGCAGTTCTTC. Its protein is CATSEPGTGVSNEQFF.

V is TRBV19 and J is TRBJ2-4; weak D call: TRBD1 (6 bases). V shed 3 bases and J shed 1 base, with 7 bases lying between them. CDR1 and CDR2 (germline): LNHDA, SQIVND (reference sequence). This CDR3 region has 14 residues. The CDR3 DNA reads TGTGCCAGTAGTATGGGGGCCGCCAAAAACATTCAGTACTTC. Protein: CASSMGAAKNIQYF.

The chain employs TRBV28 and TRBJ2-1; 7 bases match TRBD2. Germline lookup yields CDR1 MDHEN and CDR2 SYDVKM. Trimming removed 2 bases from V and 4 bases from J; junction bases left unmatched: 2. CDR3 size: 14 residues. The CDR3 is CASSLGSGYNEQFF. CDR3 DNA sequence: TGTGCCAGCAGTTTAGGTAGCGGGTACAATGAGCAGTTCTTC.

V is TRBV6-5 and J is TRBJ2-5; the D gene is possibly TRBD1 (6 bases). The CDR3 consists of 16 residues. The ends were cut back, 1 base at V and 3 bases at J, with 15 bases in the middle. Germline V gives CDR1 MNHEY, CDR2 SVGAGI. CDR3 DNA sequence: TGTGCCAGCAGTTACTACCATTGGGGGACAAAAGAGACCCAGTACTTC. The encoded protein is CASSYYHWGTKETQYF.

CDR3 protein: CASSSLGVASGVEETQYF. In DNA, the CDR3 is TGTGCCAGCAGTTCTTTGGGGGTGGCTAGCGGGGTTGAAGAGACCCAGTACTTC. V is TRBV28 and J is TRBJ2-7, with 9 nucleotides matching TRBD2. The DNA end favors TRBJ2-5, so the J call may be wrong. Germline V lookup: CDR1 MDHEN, CDR2 SYDVKM. CDR3 length equals 18 residues.

V usage is TRBV19 and J usage is TRBJ2-2; D gene unclear. Trimming cost V 3 bases and J 1 base, with 12 bases left between them. The CDR3 totals 16 residues. Germline V gene sequence: CDR1 LNHDA, CDR2 SQIVND (reference sequence). The CDR3 DNA sequence: TGTGCCAGTAGTATCCCCTTCGAGGTGAACACCGGGGAGCTGTTTTTT. It yields the protein CASSIPFEVNTGELFF.

This clonotype was observed a few times. V is TRBV7-2 and J is TRBJ1-5; TRBD1 is a possible D gene (6 bases). Germline lookup yields CDR1 SGHTA and CDR2 FQGNSA. Trimming took off 4 bases at V and 3 bases at J, with 13 bases between the two ends. The CDR3 spans 15 residues. The CDR3: CASSSGQSINQPQHF. The DNA for the CDR3 is TGTGCCAGCAGCTCCGGACAGAGTATCAATCAGCCCCAGCATTTT.

This chain joins TRBV19 and TRBJ1-5; TRBD1 is a possible D gene (6 bases). Germline V gene lookup returns CDR1 LNHDA and CDR2 SQIVND (reference sequence). Trimming left V 1 base short and J 2 bases short, with 12 bases between. This CDR3 region has 16 residues. For the CDR3, the DNA is TGTGCCAGTAGTATAGGGAAAGGGGGAGGCAATCAGCCCCAGCATTTT. Residues: CASSIGKGGGNQPQHF. Together with reference TRBV19 and TRBJ1-5, the CDR3 gives the full variable domain: DGGITQSPKYLFRKEGQNVTLSCEQNLNHDAMYWYRQDPGQGLRLIYYSQIVNDFQKGDIAEGYSVSREKKESFPLTVTSAQKNPTAFYLCASSIGKGGGNQPQHFGDGTRLSIL.

This clonotype was recorded a few times. The chain uses TRBV20-1 and TRBJ2-7; possibly TRBD2 for D (6 bases). Germline-derived CDR1 and CDR2 are DFQATT and SNEGSKA (reference sequence). The CDR3 length is 15 residues. Trimming took 6 bases from V and 2 from J, leaving 20 bases between them. The CDR3 is CSARDASEGTYEQYF. The CDR3 DNA reads TGCAGTGCGAGGGATGCTAGCGAGGGAACCTACGAGCAGTACTTC.